This entry features one T cell receptor beta chain sequence. These data originate in a study of PD-L1 blockade in urothelial cancer. Study context: Atezolizumab 1,200 mg was given intravenously every 3 weeks, starting 2014. Prior chemotherapy regimens per patient numbered 0 to 3.

Germline trimming cut 4 bases from V and 2 bases from J; bases unmatched to any gene: 14. Per germline, CDR1 MNHEY and CDR2 SMNVEV (reference sequence). This CDR3 spans 18 amino acids. Sequencing was performed with immunoSEQ multiplex PCR; in TCRdb, only in-frame clones are kept and a portion is missing. The sample records roughly 84,000 clones, about 81% being singletons. The receptor was derived from a man in his sixties or seventies with urothelial cancer. The rearrangement links TRBV27 to TRBJ2-1, with 7 bases matching TRBD2. Sequences were derived from PBMCs, sampled around atezolizumab (anti-PD-L1) treatment. The CDR3: CASSSSPQLAKAYNEQFF. DNA for the CDR3: TGTGCCAGCAGTTCGTCCCCGCAACTAGCGAAAGCCTACAATGAGCAGTTCTTC.